The rows below give T cell receptor beta chains drawn from one sample of a study of blood T cells in healthy people across ages. A single record per CDR3 protein comes from TCRdb applying MiXCR to the 5' RACE reads. The sample carries hundreds of thousands of distinct CDR3 sequences, under 70% recorded once. Sequencing used blood. The receptors derive from a man in his sixties in good health. The CDR3 runs from the conserved cysteine through the conserved F or W. A D gene is named only where the DNA matches it firmly. Rows may omit the clone size; those that give it use once, few, many or a size class.

V	D	size	J	CDR3	DNA
TRBV4-1	.	few	TRBJ1-6	CASSQVEIRGIGSPLHF	TGCGCCAGCAGCCAAGTGGAGATCAGGGGAATTGGTTCACCCCTCCACTTT
TRBV7-2	TRBD1	few	TRBJ2-1	CASSLGGTEYNEQFF	TGTGCCAGCAGCTTAGGGGGGACAGAGTACAATGAGCAGTTCTTC
TRBV12-3/TRBV12-4	.	.	TRBJ1-6	CASCPGHYNSPLHF	TGTGCCAGCTGTCCGGGGCACTATAATTCACCCCTCCACTTT
TRBV10-3	TRBD1	many	TRBJ1-1	CAISERTGGDTEAFF	TGTGCCATCAGTGAAAGGACAGGGGGGGACACTGAAGCTTTCTTT
TRBV13	.	few	TRBJ1-1	CASRPTGRGNTEAFF	TGTGCCAGCAGACCTACAGGGCGGGGGAACACTGAAGCTTTCTTT
TRBV29-1	.	few	TRBJ2-3	CSVDSQATDTQYF	TGCAGCGTGGACAGTCAGGCCACAGATACGCAGTATTTT
TRBV7-7	.	once	TRBJ2-7	CASSLERDSYEQYF	TGTGCCAGCAGCTTAGAGCGCGACTCCTACGAGCAGTACTTC
TRBV11-2	TRBD2	.	TRBJ2-3	CASSFGLRGGDTDTQYF	TGTGCCAGCAGCTTCGGTTTGCGGGGGGGAGACACAGATACGCAGTATTTT
TRBV7-7	TRBD2	.	TRBJ2-5	CASSFEIASTSGETQYF	TGTGCCAGCAGCTTTGAGATAGCCTCGACTAGCGGGGAGACCCAGTACTTC
TRBV7-9	.	.	TRBJ2-1	CASTSYNEQFF	TGTGCCAGCACCTCGTACAATGAGCAGTTCTTC
TRBV15	TRBD1	.	TRBJ1-1	CATSRRQGATEAFF	TGTGCCACCAGCAGGAGACAGGGGGCCACTGAAGCTTTCTTT
TRBV10-3	TRBD2	.	TRBJ2-4	CAISDSGVTENIQYF	TGTGCCATCAGTGATAGCGGGGTTACCGAAAACATTCAGTACTTC
TRBV25-1	.	.	TRBJ2-1	CASSEPKNQRGLVLGNEQFF	TGTGCCAGCAGTGAACCAAAGAACCAACGTGGGCTAGTTCTCGGCAATGAGCAGTTCTTC
TRBV15	TRBD1	.	TRBJ1-1	CATSRAEGAGEAFF	TGTGCCACCAGCAGAGCGGAGGGGGCGGGTGAAGCTTTCTTT
TRBV9	.	.	TRBJ1-5	CASSVGPDSNQPQHF	TGTGCCAGCAGCGTAGGTCCAGATAGCAATCAGCCCCAGCATTTT
TRBV5-1	.	.	TRBJ2-3	CASSLVIGEADTQYF	TGCGCCAGCAGCTTGGTGATCGGAGAGGCAGATACGCAGTATTTT
TRBV12-3/TRBV12-4	.	.	TRBJ2-3	CASSFVEGTDTQYF	TGTGCCAGCAGTTTCGTGGAGGGGACAGATACGCAGTATTTT
TRBV5-4	.	.	TRBJ2-2	CASSLDTGLNTGELFF	TGTGCCAGCAGCTTGGATACGGGACTGAACACCGGGGAGCTGTTTTTT
TRBV7-2	TRBD2	.	TRBJ2-5	CASSLGPAGAQETQYF	TGTGCCAGCAGCTTAGGGCCAGCGGGGGCACAAGAGACCCAGTACTTC
TRBV3-1	.	.	TRBJ2-5	CASSQVFQTQYF	TGTGCCAGCAGCCAAGTTTTCCAGACCCAGTACTTC
TRBV20-1	TRBD2	many	TRBJ2-5	CSAMPGLAGVIETQYF	TGCAGTGCTATGCCGGGACTAGCGGGGGTGATAGAGACCCAGTACTTC
TRBV6-5	.	.	TRBJ2-4	CASRGTGTAKNIQYF	TGTGCCAGCAGGGGAACAGGGACAGCCAAAAACATTCAGTACTTC
TRBV3-1	.	.	TRBJ2-4	CASSLGLENIQYF	TGTGCCAGCAGCCTTGGGCTTGAAAACATTCAGTACTTC
TRBV10-3	.	.	TRBJ2-1	CATYGRGANEQFF	TGTGCCACTTACGGGAGAGGGGCCAATGAGCAGTTCTTC
TRBV6-5	.	.	TRBJ2-7	CASSYSSLGAGASYEQYF	TGTGCCAGCAGTTACTCGAGTCTGGGAGCAGGGGCATCCTACGAGCAGTACTTC
TRBV28	.	few	TRBJ1-4	CASSLPGPTLEKLFF	TGTGCCAGCAGTTTACCCGGCCCCACCCTAGAAAAACTGTTTTTT
TRBV12-5	.	.	TRBJ2-7	CASGLDGSYEQYF	TGTGCTAGTGGTTTGGACGGCTCCTACGAGCAGTACTTC
TRBV28	.	.	TRBJ1-5	CATGGGSPTQPQHF	TGTGCCACCGGGGGGGGCTCACCGACTCAGCCCCAGCATTTT
TRBV5-5	.	.	TRBJ2-7	CASSLKQFTAYEQYF	TGTGCCAGCAGCTTGAAGCAGTTCACTGCCTACGAGCAGTACTTC
TRBV4-2	.	.	TRBJ2-1	CASSQDRGGTYNEQFF	TGTGCCAGCAGCCAAGATCGCGGCGGGACCTACAATGAGCAGTTCTTC
TRBV7-2	.	.	TRBJ2-3	CASSLEGTQGGTDTQYF	TGTGCCAGCAGCTTAGAGGGGACCCAAGGAGGCACAGATACGCAGTATTTT
TRBV27	TRBD1	.	TRBJ1-6	CASRKPGQGEGSPLHF	TGTGCCAGCAGAAAGCCGGGACAGGGGGAAGGTTCACCCCTCCACTTT
TRBV7-9	TRBD1	.	TRBJ1-2	CASSSQLQGNGYTF	TGTGCCAGCAGCTCCCAACTACAGGGGAATGGCTACACCTTC
TRBV6-6	TRBD2	.	TRBJ2-5	CASSYKSGGRSQETQYF	TGTGCCAGCAGTTACAAGTCGGGGGGGCGGTCACAGGAGACCCAGTACTTC
TRBV11-2	.	.	TRBJ1-2	CASSHREAYGYTF	TGTGCCAGCAGTCACAGGGAGGCCTATGGCTACACCTTC
TRBV3-1	.	few	TRBJ2-2	CASSGGAVTGELFF	TGTGCCAGCAGCGGGGGGGCGGTGACCGGGGAGCTGTTTTTT
TRBV4-2	.	.	TRBJ1-1	CASSQGVREGTEAFF	TGTGCCAGCAGCCAAGGAGTCAGGGAAGGAACTGAAGCTTTCTTT
TRBV27	TRBD1	.	TRBJ1-4	CASSSPGQGEKLFF	TGTGCCAGCAGTTCACCGGGACAGGGTGAAAAACTGTTTTTT
TRBV2	.	.	TRBJ2-1	CASNINLSYNEQFF	TGTGCCAGCAATATTAACCTCTCCTACAATGAGCAGTTCTTC
TRBV20-1	.	.	TRBJ1-3	CSARRFAGPSGNTIYF	TGCAGTGCTAGGAGGTTTGCGGGGCCCTCTGGAAACACCATATATTTT
TRBV6-4	.	once	TRBJ1-1	CASSTAGRAFF	TGTGCCAGCAGCACGGCGGGGAGAGCTTTCTTT
TRBV10-3	TRBD1	.	TRBJ2-7	CAISESIQGASYEQYF	TGTGCCATCAGTGAGTCGATACAGGGGGCATCCTACGAGCAGTACTTC
TRBV2	TRBD1	few	TRBJ2-5	CASSEAVFGTGKETQYF	TGTGCCAGCAGTGAAGCGGTTTTCGGGACAGGGAAAGAGACCCAGTACTTC
TRBV10-3	TRBD2	.	TRBJ2-3	CAIRRSGDPTDTQYF	TGTGCCATCAGGAGGAGCGGGGACCCCACAGATACGCAGTATTTT
TRBV10-2	.	few	TRBJ1-1	CASTQTGLNTEAFF	TGCGCCAGCACTCAGACAGGCCTGAACACTGAAGCTTTCTTT
TRBV29-1	TRBD2	few	TRBJ2-5	CSVGSSGGETQYF	TGCAGCGTTGGATCTAGCGGTGGAGAGACCCAGTACTTC
TRBV2	.	.	TRBJ2-2	CASSGGLGPNTGELFF	TGTGCCAGCAGTGGAGGGCTCGGTCCGAACACCGGGGAGCTGTTTTTT